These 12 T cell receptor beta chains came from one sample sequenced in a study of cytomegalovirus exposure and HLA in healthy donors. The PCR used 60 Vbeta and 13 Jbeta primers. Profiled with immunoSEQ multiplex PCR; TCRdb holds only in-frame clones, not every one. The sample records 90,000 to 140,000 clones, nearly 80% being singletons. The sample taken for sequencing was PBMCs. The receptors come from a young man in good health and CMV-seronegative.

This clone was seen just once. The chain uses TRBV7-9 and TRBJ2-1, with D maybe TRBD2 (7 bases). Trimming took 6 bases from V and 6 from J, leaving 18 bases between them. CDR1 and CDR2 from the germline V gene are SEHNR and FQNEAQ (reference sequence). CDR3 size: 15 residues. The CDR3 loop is CASSFTQGGANEQFF. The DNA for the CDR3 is TGTGCCAGCAGTTTCACCCAAGGGGGGGCCAATGAGCAGTTCTTC. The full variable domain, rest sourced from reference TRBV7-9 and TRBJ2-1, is DTGVSQNPRHKITKRGQNVTFRCDPISEHNRLYWYRQTLGQGPEFLTYFQNEAQLEKSRLLSDRFSAERPKGSFSTLEIQRTEQGDSAMYLCASSFTQGGANEQFFGPGTRLTVL.

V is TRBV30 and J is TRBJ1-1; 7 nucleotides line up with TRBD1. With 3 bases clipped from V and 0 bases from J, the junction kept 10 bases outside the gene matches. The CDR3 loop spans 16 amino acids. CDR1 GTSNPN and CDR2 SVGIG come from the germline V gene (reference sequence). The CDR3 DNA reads TGTGCCTGGAGACAGGGGATAGATATAATGAACACTGAAGCTTTCTTT. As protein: CAWRQGIDIMNTEAFF.

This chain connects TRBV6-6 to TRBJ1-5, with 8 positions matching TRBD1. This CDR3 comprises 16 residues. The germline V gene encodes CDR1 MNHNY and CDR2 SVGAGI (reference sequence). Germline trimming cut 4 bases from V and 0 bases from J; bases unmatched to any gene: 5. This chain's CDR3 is CASSSGQAASNQPQHF. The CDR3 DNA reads TGTGCCAGCAGTTCGGGACAGGCGGCTAGCAATCAGCCCCAGCATTTT.

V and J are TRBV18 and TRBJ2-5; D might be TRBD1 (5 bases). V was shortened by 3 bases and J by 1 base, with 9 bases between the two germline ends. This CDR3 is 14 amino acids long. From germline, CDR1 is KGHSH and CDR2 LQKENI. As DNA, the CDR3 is TGTGCCAGCTCACCCGAAACAGGCCAAGAGACCCAGTACTTC. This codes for CASSPETGQETQYF.

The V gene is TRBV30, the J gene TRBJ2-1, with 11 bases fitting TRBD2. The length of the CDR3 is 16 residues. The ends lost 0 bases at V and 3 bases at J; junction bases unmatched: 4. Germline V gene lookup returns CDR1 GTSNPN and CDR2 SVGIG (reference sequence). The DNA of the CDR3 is TGTGCCTGGAGTGTACTGGGACTAGCGGTCTACAATGAGCAGTTCTTC. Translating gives CAWSVLGLAVYNEQFF.

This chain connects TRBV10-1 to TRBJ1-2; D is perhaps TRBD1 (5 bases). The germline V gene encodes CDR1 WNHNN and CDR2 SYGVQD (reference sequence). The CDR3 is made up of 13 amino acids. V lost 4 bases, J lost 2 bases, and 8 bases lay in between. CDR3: CASSANRNYGYTF. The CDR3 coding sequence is TGCGCCAGCAGTGCCAACAGGAACTATGGCTACACCTTC.

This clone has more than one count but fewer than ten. The CDR3 bases are TGTGCCAGCAGCCCCGGGGACAAGAACACTGAAGCTTTCTTT. It codes for CASSPGDKNTEAFF. The chain employs TRBV7-6 and TRBJ1-1, with a tentative D call TRBD1 (6 bases). The CDR3 has 14 amino acids. Germline V gives CDR1 SGHVS, CDR2 FNYEAQ. The germline V and J ends were trimmed by 5 bases and 1 base, with 11 bases remaining between them.

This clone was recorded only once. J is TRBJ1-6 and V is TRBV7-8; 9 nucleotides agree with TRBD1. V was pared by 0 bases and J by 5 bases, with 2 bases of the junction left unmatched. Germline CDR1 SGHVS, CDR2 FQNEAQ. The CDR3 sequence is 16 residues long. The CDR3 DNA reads TGTGCCAGCAGCTTAGCGGGGACAGGGAATAATTCACCCCTCCACTTT. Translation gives CASSLAGTGNNSPLHF.

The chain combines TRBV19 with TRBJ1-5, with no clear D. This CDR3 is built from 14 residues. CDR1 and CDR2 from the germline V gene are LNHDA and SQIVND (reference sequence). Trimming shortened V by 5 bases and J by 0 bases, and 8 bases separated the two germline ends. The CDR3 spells CASSAYTSNQPQHF. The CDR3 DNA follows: TGTGCCAGTAGTGCGTATACTAGCAATCAGCCCCAGCATTTT.

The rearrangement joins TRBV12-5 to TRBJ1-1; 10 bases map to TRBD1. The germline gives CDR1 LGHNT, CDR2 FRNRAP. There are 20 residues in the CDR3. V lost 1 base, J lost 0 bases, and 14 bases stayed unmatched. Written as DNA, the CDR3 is TGTGCTAGTGGTTTGGGCTCTAAGGCGGACAGGGGGGATTTGAACACTGAAGCTTTCTTT. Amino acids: CASGLGSKADRGDLNTEAFF.

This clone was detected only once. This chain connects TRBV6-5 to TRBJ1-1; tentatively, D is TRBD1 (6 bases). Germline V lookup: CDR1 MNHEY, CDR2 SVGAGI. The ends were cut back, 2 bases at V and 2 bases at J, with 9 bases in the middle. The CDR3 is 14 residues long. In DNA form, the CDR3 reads TGTGCCAGCAGTTACGAGACAGGAAACACTGAAGCTTTCTTT. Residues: CASSYETGNTEAFF.

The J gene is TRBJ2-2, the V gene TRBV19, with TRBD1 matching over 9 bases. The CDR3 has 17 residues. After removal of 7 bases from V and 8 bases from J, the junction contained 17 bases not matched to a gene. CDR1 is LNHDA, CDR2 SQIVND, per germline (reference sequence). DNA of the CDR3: TGTGCCAGTACTCAATACCCCGGGACAGGGTTTCGGGGGGAGCTGTTTTTT. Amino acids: CASTQYPGTGFRGELFF. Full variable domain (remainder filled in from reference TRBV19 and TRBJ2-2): DGGITQSPKYLFRKEGQNVTLSCEQNLNHDAMYWYRQDPGQGLRLIYYSQIVNDFQKGDIAEGYSVSREKKESFPLTVTSAQKNPTAFYLCASTQYPGTGFRGELFFGEGSRLTVL.